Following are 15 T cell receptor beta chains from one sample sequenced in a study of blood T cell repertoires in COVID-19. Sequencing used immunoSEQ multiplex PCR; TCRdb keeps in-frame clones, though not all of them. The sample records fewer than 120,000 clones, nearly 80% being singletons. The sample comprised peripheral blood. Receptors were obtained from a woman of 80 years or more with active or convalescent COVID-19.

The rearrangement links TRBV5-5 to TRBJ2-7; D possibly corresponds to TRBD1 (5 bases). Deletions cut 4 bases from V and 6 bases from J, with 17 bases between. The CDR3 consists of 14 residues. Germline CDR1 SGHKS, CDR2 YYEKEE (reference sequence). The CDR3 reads CASSRYPQASEQYF. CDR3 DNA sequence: TGTGCCAGCAGCCGCTATCCACAGGCCTCCGAGCAGTACTTC.

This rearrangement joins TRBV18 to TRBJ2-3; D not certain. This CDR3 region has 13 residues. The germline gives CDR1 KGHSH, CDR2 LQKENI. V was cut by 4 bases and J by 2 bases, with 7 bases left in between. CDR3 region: CASSRLYTDTQYF. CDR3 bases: TGTGCCAGCTCACGACTTTACACAGATACGCAGTATTTT.

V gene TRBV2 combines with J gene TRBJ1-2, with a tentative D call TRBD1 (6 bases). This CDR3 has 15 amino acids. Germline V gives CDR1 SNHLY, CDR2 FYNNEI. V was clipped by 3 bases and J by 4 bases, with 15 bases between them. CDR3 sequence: CASSDRRGEGYGYTF. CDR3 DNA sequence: TGTGCCAGCAGTGACCGTAGGGGGGAGGGCTATGGCTACACCTTC.

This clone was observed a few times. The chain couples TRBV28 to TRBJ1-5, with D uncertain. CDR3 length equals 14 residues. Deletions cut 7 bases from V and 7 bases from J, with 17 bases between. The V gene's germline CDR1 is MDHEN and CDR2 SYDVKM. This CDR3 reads CASNGGGKWQPQHF. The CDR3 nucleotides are TGTGCCAGCAATGGCGGAGGGAAATGGCAGCCCCAGCATTTT.

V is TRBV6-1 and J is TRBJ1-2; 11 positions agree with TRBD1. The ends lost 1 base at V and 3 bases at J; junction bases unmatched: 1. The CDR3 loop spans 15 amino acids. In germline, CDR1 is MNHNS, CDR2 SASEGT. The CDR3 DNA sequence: TGTGCCAGCAGTGAAGGGACAGGGGGCTACTATGGCTACACCTTC. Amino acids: CASSEGTGGYYGYTF.

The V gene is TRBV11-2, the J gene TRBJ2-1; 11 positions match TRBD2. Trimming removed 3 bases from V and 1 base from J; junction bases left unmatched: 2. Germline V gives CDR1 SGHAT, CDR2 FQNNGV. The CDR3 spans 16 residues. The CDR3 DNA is TGTGCCAGCAGCTTCGGGACTAGCGGTTCCTACAATGAGCAGTTCTTC. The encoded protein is CASSFGTSGSYNEQFF.

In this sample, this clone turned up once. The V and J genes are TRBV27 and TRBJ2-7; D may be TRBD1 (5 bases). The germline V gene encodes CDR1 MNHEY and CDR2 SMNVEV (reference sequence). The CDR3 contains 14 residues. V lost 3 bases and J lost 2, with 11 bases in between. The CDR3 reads CASSFSSTAYEQYF. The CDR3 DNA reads TGTGCCAGCAGTTTCTCCTCGACAGCCTACGAGCAGTACTTC.

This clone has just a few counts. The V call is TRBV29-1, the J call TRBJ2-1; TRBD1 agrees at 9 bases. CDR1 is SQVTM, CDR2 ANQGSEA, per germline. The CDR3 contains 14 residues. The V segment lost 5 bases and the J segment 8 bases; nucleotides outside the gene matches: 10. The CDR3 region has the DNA TGCAGCGTTACCCAGGACAGGGGACGCGATGAGCAGTTCTTC. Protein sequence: CSVTQDRGRDEQFF.

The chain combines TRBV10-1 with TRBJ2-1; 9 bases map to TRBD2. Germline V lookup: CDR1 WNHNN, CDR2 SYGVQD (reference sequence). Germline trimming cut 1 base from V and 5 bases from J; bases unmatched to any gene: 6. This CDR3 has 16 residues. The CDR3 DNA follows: TGCGCCAGCAGTGAGTTGGCGGGAGGGCCTGACAATGAGCAGTTCTTC. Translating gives CASSELAGGPDNEQFF.

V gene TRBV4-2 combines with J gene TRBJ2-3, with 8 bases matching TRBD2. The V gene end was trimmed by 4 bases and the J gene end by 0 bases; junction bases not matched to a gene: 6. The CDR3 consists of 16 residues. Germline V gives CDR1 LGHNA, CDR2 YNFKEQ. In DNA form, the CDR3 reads TGTGCCAGCAGCCCTGCCACTAGCGGAAGCACAGATACGCAGTATTTT. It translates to CASSPATSGSTDTQYF.

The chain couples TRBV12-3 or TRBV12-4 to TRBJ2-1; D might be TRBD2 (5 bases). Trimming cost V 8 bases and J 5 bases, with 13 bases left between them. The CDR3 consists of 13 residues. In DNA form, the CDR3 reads TGTGCCAGCCGGACTCGACTAAACAATGAGCAGTTCTTC. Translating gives CASRTRLNNEQFF.

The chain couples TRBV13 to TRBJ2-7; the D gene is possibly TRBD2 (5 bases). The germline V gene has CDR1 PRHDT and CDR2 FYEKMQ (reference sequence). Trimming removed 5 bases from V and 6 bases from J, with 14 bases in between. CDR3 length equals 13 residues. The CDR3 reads CASSVSRVREQYF. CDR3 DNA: TGTGCCAGCAGCGTCTCGAGGGTTCGCGAGCAGTACTTC. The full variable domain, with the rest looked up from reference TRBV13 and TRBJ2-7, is AAGVIQSPRHLIKEKRETATLKCYPIPRHDTVYWYQQGPGQDPQFLISFYEKMQSDKGSIPDRFSAQQFSDYHSELNMSSLELGDSALYFCASSVSRVREQYFGPGTRLTVT.

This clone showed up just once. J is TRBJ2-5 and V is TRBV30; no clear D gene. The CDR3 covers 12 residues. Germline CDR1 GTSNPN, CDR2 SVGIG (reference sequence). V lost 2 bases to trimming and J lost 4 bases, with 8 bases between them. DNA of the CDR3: TGTGCCTGGAGTATGTCAGGAGAGACCCAGTACTTC. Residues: CAWSMSGETQYF. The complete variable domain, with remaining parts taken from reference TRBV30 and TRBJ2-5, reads SQTIHQWPATLVQPVGSPLSLECTVEGTSNPNLYWYRQAAGRGLQLLFYSVGIGQISSEVPQNLSASRPQDRQFILSSKKLLLSDSGFYLCAWSMSGETQYFGPGTRLLVL.

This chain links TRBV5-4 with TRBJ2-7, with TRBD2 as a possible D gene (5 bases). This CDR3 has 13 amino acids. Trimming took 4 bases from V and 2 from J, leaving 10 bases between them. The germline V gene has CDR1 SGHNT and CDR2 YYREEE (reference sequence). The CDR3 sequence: CASSRDGTYEQYF. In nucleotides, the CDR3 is TGTGCCAGCAGCCGCGACGGGACCTACGAGCAGTACTTC.

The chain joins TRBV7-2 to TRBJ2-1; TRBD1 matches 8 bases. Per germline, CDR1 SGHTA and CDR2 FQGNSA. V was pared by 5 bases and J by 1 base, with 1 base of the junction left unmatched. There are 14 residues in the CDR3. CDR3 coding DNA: TGTGCCAGCAGCACAGGGGGATCCTACAATGAGCAGTTCTTC. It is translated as CASSTGGSYNEQFF.